Below, 28 T cell receptor beta chains from the same sample are listed, as sequenced in a study of T cell changes during pregnancy in multiple sclerosis. TCRdb's copy holds only in-frame clones and misses some; the assay was immunoSEQ multiplex PCR. The sample consists of tens of thousands of clones, around 90% of them appearing once. Sample: peripheral blood, taken after pregnancy. The origin of the receptors is a female donor in good health, enrolled as a control in a pregnancy study.

V gene TRBV11-2 combines with J gene TRBJ2-1, with D perhaps matching TRBD2 (7 bases). Trimming left V 5 bases short and J 4 bases short, with 18 bases between. The V gene's germline CDR1 is SGHAT and CDR2 FQNNGV. The CDR3 runs to 16 residues. DNA of the CDR3: TGTGCCAGCAGCCCTTCGGGGGGCGGGACTTACAATGAGCAGTTCTTC. Its translation is CASSPSGGGTYNEQFF.

This clone was detected only once. This chain joins TRBV25-1 and TRBJ1-5; 7 positions agree with TRBD1. The CDR3 runs to 17 residues. Trimming at V came to 3 bases and at J to 3 bases, leaving 11 bases not matched to a gene. Germline CDR1 reads MGHDK; CDR2 reads SYGVNS. CDR3 protein: CASSDSGRGLNNQPQHF. The CDR3 DNA reads TGTGCCAGCAGTGATTCCGGCAGGGGGTTGAACAATCAGCCCCAGCATTTT.

V gene TRBV27 combines with J gene TRBJ2-7; TRBD1 matches at 8 bases. Trimming removed 3 bases from V and 2 bases from J; junction bases left unmatched: 3. Per the germline V gene, CDR1 is MNHEY and CDR2 is SMNVEV (reference sequence). The CDR3 is made up of 14 amino acids. This chain's CDR3 is CASSFRDRTYEQYF. Here the CDR3 DNA reads TGTGCCAGCAGTTTTAGGGACAGGACCTACGAGCAGTACTTC.

The V gene is TRBV4-3, the J gene TRBJ1-4; D gene ambiguous. From germline, CDR1 is LGHNA and CDR2 YSLEER. The length of the CDR3 is 16 residues. Between the trimmed V and J ends, which lost 0 bases and 7 bases, there was a span of 15 bases. CDR3 nucleotides: TGCGCCAGCAGCCAAGATCTTCCCCGAGGGTTTGAAAAACTGTTTTTT. Protein sequence: CASSQDLPRGFEKLFF.

The chain employs TRBV21-1 and TRBJ1-5. TRBV21-1 is a recognized pseudogene. The CDR3 is 14 amino acids. This CDR3 reads CASSPRRGHQPQHF. In nucleotides, the CDR3 is TGTGCCAGCAGCCCCAGACGAGGCCATCAGCCCCAGCATTTT.

The chain carries TRBV2 and TRBJ1-1; tentative D call: TRBD1 (5 bases). V was cut by 5 bases and J by 0 bases, with 13 bases left in between. CDR1 and CDR2 (germline): SNHLY, FYNNEI. The CDR3 spans 15 residues. In nucleotides, the CDR3 is TGTGCCAGCAGTCCAGAGGGAGGGGTGAACACTGAAGCTTTCTTT. This translates into CASSPEGGVNTEAFF.

V gene TRBV21-1 combines with J gene TRBJ1-2. TRBV21-1 is recorded as a pseudogene. The length of the CDR3 is 14 residues. CDR3 residues: CASSKVTSGGAEHF. In DNA form, the CDR3 reads TGTGCCAGCAGCAAAGTCACTTCCGGGGGGGCAGAGCACTTC.

The rearrangement links TRBV5-1 to TRBJ2-1, with 11 positions matching TRBD2. This CDR3 is built from 15 residues. After removal of 0 bases from V and 6 bases from J, the junction contained 2 bases not matched to a gene. Germline assignment: CDR1 SGHRS and CDR2 YFSETQ. This chain's CDR3 is CASSLVSGRANEQFF. The CDR3 bases are TGCGCCAGCAGCTTGGTTAGCGGGAGGGCCAATGAGCAGTTCTTC.

Comment on this clone: The junction departs from germline at one end; a sequencing error may be responsible. This chain joins TRBV5-4 and TRBJ2-3, with a possible D match to TRBD1 (6 bases). This CDR3 is built from 13 residues. The germline V gene encodes CDR1 SGHNT and CDR2 YYREEE (reference sequence). The CDR3 spells CASSPSGQTGFHF. For the CDR3, the DNA is TGTGCCAGCAGCCCTTCCGGACAGACCGGATTCCATTTT.

The chain uses TRBV2 and TRBJ1-2; D possibly corresponds to TRBD1 (5 bases). Between the trimmed V and J ends, which lost 8 bases and 2 bases, there was a span of 6 bases. The CDR3 runs 11 residues. The germline V gene has CDR1 SNHLY and CDR2 FYNNEI. CDR3 in amino acids: CASRQNYGYTF. The CDR3 DNA follows: TGTGCCAGCCGACAGAACTATGGCTACACCTTC.

The chain combines TRBV7-2 with TRBJ2-7, with unresolved D. The CDR3 is made up of 17 amino acids. With 5 bases removed from V and 3 bases from J, the gap between germline ends came to 23 bases. Germline CDR1 and CDR2: SGHTA and FQGNSA. The CDR3 loop is CASSLGLWASKVYEQYF. CDR3 in DNA: TGTGCCAGCAGCCTAGGTTTGTGGGCCTCAAAGGTCTACGAGCAGTACTTC.

The genes are TRBV29-1 and TRBJ1-5; 8 nucleotides align to TRBD1. In germline, CDR1 is SQVTM, CDR2 ANQGSEA. The V and J ends lost 6 bases and 6 bases, in that order; junction bases with no gene match: 10. This CDR3 spans 14 amino acids. The chain's CDR3 is CSVLQGGGSQPQHF. The CDR3 DNA follows: TGCAGCGTGCTACAGGGGGGAGGTAGTCAGCCCCAGCATTTT.

V gene TRBV5-1 combines with J gene TRBJ2-5; tentatively, D is TRBD2 (5 bases). In germline, CDR1 is SGHRS, CDR2 YFSETQ. Deletions cut 7 bases from V and 6 bases from J, with 19 bases between. The CDR3 is 14 amino acids. As DNA, the CDR3 is TGCGCCAGCGAGCGGCTAGATTCTCGACAGACCCAGTACTTC. This translates into CASERLDSRQTQYF.

Notes on this clone: A junction boundary mismatches the germline segment, possibly from a read error. The chain couples TRBV6-1 to TRBJ2-3; 8 bases map to TRBD2. This CDR3 contains 14 residues. Per germline, CDR1 MNHNS and CDR2 SASEGT. CDR3 residues: CAGTSFGSTDTQYF. For the CDR3, the DNA is TGCGCCGGGACTAGTTTCGGTAGCACAGATACGCAGTATTTT.

The chain carries TRBV5-4 and TRBJ2-7; the D gene is possibly TRBD2 (6 bases). The germline gives CDR1 SGHNT, CDR2 YYREEE (reference sequence). The CDR3 totals 13 residues. The ends were cut back, 0 bases at V and 4 bases at J, with 8 bases in the middle. CDR3 protein: CASSLDGGYEQYF. In DNA form, the CDR3 reads TGTGCCAGCAGCTTGGATGGAGGGTACGAGCAGTACTTC.

The chain is built from TRBV10-3 and TRBJ1-2; D is unclear. Germline loops: CDR1 ENHRY, CDR2 SYGVKD. V was trimmed by 6 bases and J by 8 bases, leaving 16 bases between them. CDR3 size: 13 residues. This chain's CDR3 is CAISLKRSHGYTF. The CDR3 DNA follows: TGTGCCATCAGCCTAAAGAGGAGTCACGGCTACACCTTC.

In its sample, this clone was seen once. The chain uses TRBV6-5 and TRBJ2-7; D is perhaps TRBD2 (6 bases). In germline, CDR1 is MNHEY, CDR2 SVGAGI. V shed 5 bases and J shed 3 bases, with 14 bases lying between them. The CDR3 runs 14 residues. CDR3 in amino acids: CASSQPGLYYEQYF. CDR3 nucleotides: TGTGCCAGCAGTCAGCCGGGACTTTACTACGAGCAGTACTTC.

V usage is TRBV27 and J usage is TRBJ1-2; unclear D gene. Per germline, CDR1 MNHEY and CDR2 SMNVEV (reference sequence). This CDR3 is 13 amino acids long. Trimming pared 2 bases from V and 0 bases from J, leaving 4 bases between. CDR3 in DNA: TGTGCCAGCAGTTTAAGCACTAACTATGGCTACACCTTC. Translated, it gives CASSLSTNYGYTF.

The chain has TRBV19 and TRBJ2-2; D is perhaps TRBD1 (5 bases). The germline gives CDR1 LNHDA, CDR2 SQIVND (reference sequence). Trimming left V 7 bases short and J 4 bases short, with 16 bases between. CDR3 length equals 15 residues. The CDR3 loop reads CASNKKGSSTGELFF. In DNA form, the CDR3 reads TGTGCCAGTAATAAAAAGGGGTCGAGCACCGGGGAGCTGTTTTTT. Variable domain in full (rest from reference TRBV19 and TRBJ2-2): DGGITQSPKYLFRKEGQNVTLSCEQNLNHDAMYWYRQDPGQGLRLIYYSQIVNDFQKGDIAEGYSVSREKKESFPLTVTSAQKNPTAFYLCASNKKGSSTGELFFGEGSRLTVL.

V gene TRBV5-1 combines with J gene TRBJ2-5; tentatively, D is TRBD2 (7 bases). CDR1 and CDR2 (germline): SGHRS, YFSETQ. Trimming shortened V by 4 bases and J by 5 bases, and 18 bases separated the two germline ends. This CDR3 has 15 residues. CDR3 protein: CASSRSDSGAETQYF. CDR3 DNA: TGCGCCAGCAGCAGATCGGACAGCGGGGCGGAGACCCAGTACTTC.

This rearrangement joins TRBV10-3 to TRBJ1-5, with 8 bases identical to TRBD1. This CDR3 has 19 residues. J gave up 0 bases and V 2 bases, and 12 bases lay outside the gene matches. Germline V gene sequence: CDR1 ENHRY, CDR2 SYGVKD. The CDR3 DNA follows: TGTGCCATCAGTGAGGTCCCCCCGGGACAGGTCCATAGCAATCAGCCCCAGCATTTT. Translation gives CAISEVPPGQVHSNQPQHF.

This clone was seen once. The V and J genes are TRBV9 and TRBJ1-6; 9 positions agree with TRBD1. V lost 3 bases, J lost 5 bases, and 15 bases stayed unmatched. CDR3 length: 19 residues. The V gene's germline CDR1 is SGDLS and CDR2 YYNGEE. As DNA, the CDR3 is TGTGCCAGCAGCGCTTGGACAGGGGCGCCGGGGGGGCATAATTCACCCCTCCACTTT. It encodes CASSAWTGAPGGHNSPLHF.

J is TRBJ2-1 and V is TRBV4-1; unclear D gene. Germline V gene sequence: CDR1 MGHRA, CDR2 YSYEKL. With 4 bases removed from V and 2 bases from J, the gap between germline ends came to 12 bases. The CDR3 covers 15 residues. The CDR3 region is CASSPLELAYNEQFF. CDR3 bases: TGCGCCAGCAGCCCCCTGGAGCTGGCCTACAATGAGCAGTTCTTC.

The V and J genes are TRBV11-2 and TRBJ2-1; TRBD2 aligns across 9 bases. After removal of 3 bases from V and 9 bases from J, the junction contained 9 bases not matched to a gene. The CDR3 has 15 amino acids. Germline CDR1 reads SGHAT; CDR2 reads FQNNGV. As DNA, the CDR3 is TGTGCCAGCAGCTTGGTAGCGGGGGCCCCAAGTGAGCAGTTCTTC. Protein sequence: CASSLVAGAPSEQFF.

This rearrangement joins TRBV5-4 to TRBJ2-3; the match to TRBD1 covers 8 bases. This CDR3 has 15 residues. Germline V gives CDR1 SGHNT, CDR2 YYREEE (reference sequence). The J segment lost 4 bases and the V segment lost 4 bases, leaving 8 bases of the junction unmatched. CDR3 in DNA: TGTGCCAGCAGCGGTGGACAGGGTGAACCAGATACGCAGTATTTT. Residues: CASSGGQGEPDTQYF.

The chain is built from TRBV30 and TRBJ2-3; 8 positions agree with TRBD2. The germline gives CDR1 GTSNPN, CDR2 SVGIG (reference sequence). This CDR3 spans 16 amino acids. The V and J ends lost 0 bases and 4 bases, in that order; junction bases with no gene match: 9. DNA of the CDR3: TGTGCCTGGAGTGTACTGGCCGGGAGGGGCGCAGATACGCAGTATTTT. Translated, it gives CAWSVLAGRGADTQYF.

V usage is TRBV19 and J usage is TRBJ1-3; no definite D call. V was shortened by 5 bases and J by 4 bases, with 18 bases between the two germline ends. Germline V gene sequence: CDR1 LNHDA, CDR2 SQIVND (reference sequence). The CDR3 sequence is 16 residues long. The CDR3 DNA sequence: TGTGCCAGTAGTGCCCGGGAACAGACTGTCGGAAACACCATATATTTT. Protein sequence: CASSAREQTVGNTIYF. Variable domain in full (rest from reference TRBV19 and TRBJ1-3): DGGITQSPKYLFRKEGQNVTLSCEQNLNHDAMYWYRQDPGQGLRLIYYSQIVNDFQKGDIAEGYSVSREKKESFPLTVTSAQKNPTAFYLCASSAREQTVGNTIYFGEGSWLTVV.

The rearrangement joins TRBV30 to TRBJ1-2; D might be TRBD1 (5 bases). Germline V gene data show CDR1 as GTSNPN and CDR2 as SVGIG (reference sequence). This CDR3 spans 13 amino acids. With 4 bases removed from V and 6 bases from J, the gap between germline ends came to 15 bases. This CDR3 reads CAWTRLGVNGYTF. The CDR3 DNA reads as TGTGCCTGGACCCGACTAGGGGTGAATGGCTACACCTTC.